These 9 T cell receptor beta chains share one sample of origin, sequenced in a study of Graves' ophthalmopathy and Graves' hyperthyroidism. For repertoire sequencing, the TCR beta CDR3 regions were amplified from RNA transcripts. RT-PCR in the first round used HTBI primers; a second-round multiplex PCR followed. TCRdb called the multiplex PCR reads again in MiXCR, with one record for every CDR3 protein. This table has about 1.1 million distinct CDR3 sequences, roughly two fifths appearing once. Sequencing input: peripheral blood or thyroid tissue (not recorded which). The receptors come from an adult man with Graves' hyperthyroidism.

The chain links TRBV5-1 to TRBJ2-5, with D perhaps matching TRBD1 (5 bases). Trimming cost V 4 bases and J 2 bases, with 15 bases left between them. The CDR3 totals 15 residues. Germline V lookup: CDR1 SGHRS, CDR2 YFSETQ. This CDR3 is CASSPVGVLQETQYF. DNA of the CDR3: TGCGCCAGCAGCCCCGTAGGGGTGTTACAAGAGACCCAGTACTTC.

The rearrangement joins TRBV29-1 to TRBJ2-5; 8 bases are a match to TRBD1. Germline V lookup: CDR1 SQVTM, CDR2 ANQGSEA. The junction had 16 bases not matched to a gene; V was cut back by 5 bases and J by 5 bases. The CDR3 is 16 amino acids. The CDR3 DNA reads TGCAGCGTTCGCCCTGGGGACAGGTCAAGCGGGGAGACCCAGTACTTC. This encodes CSVRPGDRSSGETQYF.

This clonotype appeared many times. The rearrangement joins TRBV11-2 to TRBJ1-1; tentatively, D is TRBD1 (5 bases). The CDR3 consists of 16 residues. Germline V CDR1 and CDR2: SGHAT, FQNNGV. V lost 5 bases and J 1 base, leaving 17 bases between the germline ends. The CDR3 spells CASSASGSVTNTEAFF. The DNA for the CDR3 is TGTGCCAGCAGCGCATCAGGGTCCGTAACGAACACTGAAGCTTTCTTT. The full variable domain, in which reference TRBV11-2 and TRBJ1-1 provide the parts outside the CDR3, is EAGVAQSPRYKIIEKRQSVAFWCNPISGHATLYWYQQILGQGPKLLIQFQNNGVVDDSQLPKDRFSAERLKGVDSTLKIQPAKLEDSAVYLCASSASGSVTNTEAFFGQGTRLTVV.

The chain carries TRBV3-1 and TRBJ2-7, with TRBD1 matching over 7 bases. The CDR3 is 13 amino acids. The germline CDR1 and CDR2 sequences are LGHDT and YNNKEL (reference sequence). Germline trimming cut 6 bases from V and 4 bases from J; bases unmatched to any gene: 6. The CDR3 reads CASSFKQGYEQYF. The CDR3 nucleotides are TGTGCCAGCAGTTTCAAACAGGGGTACGAGCAGTACTTC.

This clonotype was recorded many times. The chain couples TRBV2 to TRBJ1-5; no clear D gene. CDR3 size: 14 residues. CDR1 SNHLY and CDR2 FYNNEI come from the germline V gene. Trimming removed 3 bases from V and 5 bases from J, with 11 bases in between. The chain's CDR3 is CASSDLAWDQPQHF. CDR3 nucleotides: TGTGCCAGCAGTGACTTGGCGTGGGATCAGCCCCAGCATTTT.

Concerning this clonotype: A read error is possible here, since a much larger clone lies one base away. The chain uses TRBV20-1 and TRBJ2-5, with a weak D call TRBD2 (6 bases). V lost 4 bases and J 11 bases, leaving 14 bases between the germline ends. This CDR3 contains 11 residues. Germline V lookup: CDR1 DFQATT, CDR2 SNEGSKA (reference sequence). The CDR3 here is CSATSGLQQYF. The CDR3 nucleotides are TGCAGTGCTACCTCGGGACTCCAGCAGTACTTC.

Regarding this clonotype: This may be a read error: a much more frequent sequence differs by one nucleotide. This sequence joins TRBV11-2 and TRBJ2-7; no reliable D call. The V end lost 5 bases, the J end lost 10 bases, and 15 bases lay between the germline ends. The CDR3 is made up of 12 amino acids. Germline values: CDR1 SGHAT, CDR2 FQNNGV. The CDR3 DNA reads as TGTGCCAGCAGCCGAGATGCAGCCCGCCAGTACTTC. Translating gives CASSRDAARQYF. The full variable domain, in which reference TRBV11-2 and TRBJ2-7 provide the parts outside the CDR3, is EAGVAQSPRYKIIEKRQSVAFWCNPISGHATLYWYQQILGQGPKLLIQFQNNGVVDDSQLPKDRFSAERLKGVDSTLKIQPAKLEDSAVYLCASSRDAARQYFGPGTRLTVT.

V is TRBV2 and J is TRBJ2-5; TRBD2 aligns across 15 bases. V lost 6 bases to trimming and J lost 5 bases; unmatched junction nucleotides: 10. This CDR3 is 17 amino acids long. Per the germline V gene, CDR1 is SNHLY and CDR2 is FYNNEI. CDR3 sequence reads: CASSKGLAGGRLETQYF. The CDR3 region has the DNA TGTGCCAGCAGCAAAGGACTAGCGGGGGGGCGATTGGAGACCCAGTACTTC. The full variable domain, completed using reference TRBV2 and TRBJ2-5, is EPEVTQTPSHQVTQMGQEVILRCVPISNHLYFYWYRQILGQKVEFLVSFYNNEISEKSEIFDDQFSVERPDGSNFTLKIRSTKLEDSAMYFCASSKGLAGGRLETQYFGPGTRLLVL.

This clonotype was counted a single time. This sequence joins TRBV7-2 and TRBJ2-7; TRBD2 agrees at 7 bases. Germline CDR1 and CDR2: SGHTA and FQGNSA. The CDR3 loop spans 17 amino acids. J gave up 7 bases and V 5 bases, and 20 bases lay outside the gene matches. The CDR3 DNA reads TGTGCCAGCAGCGCCTTAAGGGGCCGGACTAGAACCCGGGAGCAGTACTTC. This sequence encodes CASSALRGRTRTREQYF.